The clone carrying this TCR beta chain was seen many times. Its specificity is unknown. The study based diagnoses on clinical symptoms, serum thyroxine and TRAb, thyroid ultrasound and orbital computed tomography. 9 to 10 ml fresh peripheral blood yielded the PBMCs. What was amplified from RNA transcripts were TCR beta CDR3 regions. In the first-round RT-PCR of the TCR CDR3, the HTBI primer set was used. Using its own MiXCR run on the multiplex PCR reads, TCRdb lists one record per CDR3 protein. The profile covers around 450,000 distinct CDR3 sequences, with 15% to 18% appearing a single time and roughly 7.7% taken by the ten largest. This CDR3 spans 16 amino acids. The V and J ends lost 5 bases and 4 bases respectively, with 21 bases between them. Germline CDR1 and CDR2: GTSNPN and SVGIG (reference sequence). The data derive from a study of T cells in Graves' hyperthyroidism and ophthalmopathy. Regarding the study as a whole: From stable hyperthyroidism, ophthalmopathy was separated by a 13 V-J model. Most thyroid clonotypes expanded above 0.001 appeared in blood too.

The chain uses TRBV30 and TRBJ1-5, with a possible D match to TRBD1 (6 bases). The clonotype originates from a woman between 18 and 30 years old with Graves' hyperthyroidism. The sequencing sample was made of blood. The CDR3 reads CAWAPRWGQGNQPQHF. The CDR3 DNA reads as TGTGCCTGGGCCCCACGGTGGGGGCAGGGTAATCAGCCCCAGCATTTT. Complete variable domain (other parts from reference TRBV30 and TRBJ1-5): SQTIHQWPATLVQPVGSPLSLECTVEGTSNPNLYWYRQAAGRGLQLLFYSVGIGQISSEVPQNLSASRPQDRQFILSSKKLLLSDSGFYLCAWAPRWGQGNQPQHFGDGTRLSIL.